These 24 T cell receptor beta chains were sequenced from one sample in a study of cytomegalovirus exposure and HLA in healthy donors (dated by TCRdb to the late 2010s). To prepare the library, the immunoSEQ multiplex PCR assay was applied. For the multiplex PCR, a mixture combining 60 forward primers for TCR Vbeta segments and 13 reverse primers for TCR Jbeta segments was used. TCRdb retrieved this table from immuneACCESS and kept in-frame rearrangements only. Not all clones are present; in checked studies, unresolved V genes account for under half, and no reason is known for the remainder. Recorded for this sample are 150,000 to 200,000 clones; approximately 84% of them occurred a single time. The top ten clones comprise about 0.23% of the sample. The sample comprised PBMCs. The receptor set was obtained from a girl in the first two years of life in good health and CMV-seronegative.

The V gene is TRBV10-2, the J gene TRBJ2-7; TRBD1 matches at 8 bases. The CDR3 has 16 amino acids. Germline CDR1 and CDR2: WSHSY and SAAADI. Trimming removed 5 bases from V and 7 bases from J; junction bases left unmatched: 16. The CDR3 nucleotides read TGCGCCAGCAGTCGACAGGGGTCTCAGGGTGGCTTAGAGCAGTACTTC. Translating gives CASSRQGSQGGLEQYF.

This chain's CDR3 is CSGTKSQGETQYF. The CDR3 DNA sequence: TGCAGCGGTACCAAGTCACAGGGAGAGACCCAGTACTTC. V is TRBV29-1 and J is TRBJ2-5; D is possibly TRBD1 (6 bases). The V end lost 7 bases, the J end lost 4 bases, and 16 bases lay between the germline ends. Germline V lookup: CDR1 SQVTM, CDR2 ANQGSEA. This CDR3 has 13 residues. Complete variable domain (other parts from reference TRBV29-1 and TRBJ2-5): SAVISQKPSRDICQRGTSLTIQCQVDSQVTMMFWYRQQPGQSLTLIATANQGSEATYESGFVIDKFPISRPNLTFSTLTVSNMSPEDSSIYLCSGTKSQGETQYFGPGTRLLVL.

V and J are TRBV2 and TRBJ2-2; possible D gene TRBD1, 6 bases. The V gene's germline CDR1 is SNHLY and CDR2 FYNNEI. V was pared by 7 bases and J by 7 bases, with 16 bases between. CDR3 length equals 14 residues. The CDR3 loop reads CASIPDRIGGELFF. CDR3 in DNA: TGTGCCAGCATTCCGGACAGAATCGGCGGGGAGCTGTTTTTT.

The V and J genes are TRBV7-8 and TRBJ2-2; D possibly corresponds to TRBD2 (6 bases). CDR3 length: 15 residues. The ends were cut back, 5 bases at V and 8 bases at J, with 18 bases in the middle. Germline CDR1 and CDR2: SGHVS and FQNEAQ. The CDR3, as DNA: TGTGCCAGCAGCCCTCCAGGGAGGTTGTCGGGGGAGCTGTTTTTT. Amino acids: CASSPPGRLSGELFF.

The chain has TRBV30 and TRBJ2-7, with D possibly being TRBD1 (6 bases). The CDR3 totals 14 residues. Per germline, CDR1 GTSNPN and CDR2 SVGIG (reference sequence). V was clipped by 3 bases and J by 1 base, with 13 bases between them. In nucleotides, the CDR3 is TGTGCCTGGAGACCCATGGACAGATCCTACGAGCAGTACTTC. Protein: CAWRPMDRSYEQYF.

The chain carries TRBV7-3 and TRBJ2-2, with 11 bases identical to TRBD1. The germline CDR1 and CDR2 sequences are SGHTA and FQGTGA. The CDR3 extends over 15 amino acids. V shed 5 bases and J 5 bases; nucleotides not matched to a gene: 4. CDR3 in DNA: TGTGCCAGCAGCCCCGGGACAGGGGGGACCGGGGAGCTGTTTTTT. Protein product: CASSPGTGGTGELFF.

The chain is built from TRBV2 and TRBJ2-2; possibly TRBD2 for D (7 bases). The V gene lost 3 bases and the J gene lost 5 bases, with 22 bases spanning the gap. CDR3 length equals 18 residues. Germline CDR1 is SNHLY and CDR2 is FYNNEI. CDR3 coding DNA: TGTGCCAGCAGTGATCCTTGGAGAAGGGGGGGAAATACCGGGGAGCTGTTTTTT. This translates into CASSDPWRRGGNTGELFF.

The rearrangement uses TRBV9 and TRBJ2-1; 8 nucleotides align to TRBD2. Germline-derived CDR1 and CDR2 are SGDLS and YYNGEE. Trimming at V came to 9 bases and at J to 6 bases, leaving 11 bases not matched to a gene. The CDR3 spans 14 residues. The CDR3 region has the DNA TGTGCCACCTCAGTCGGGGGGGGGACCAATGAGCAGTTCTTC. Amino acids: CATSVGGGTNEQFF.

This chain links TRBV6-4 with TRBJ2-3, with 11 bases lining up with TRBD2. The CDR3 sequence is 15 residues long. Losses at the gene ends were 11 bases for V and 2 bases for J; bases not matched to a gene: 9. CDR1 and CDR2 (germline): MRHNA, SNTAGT. DNA for the CDR3: TGTGCCGGAGAACGGACTAGCGGGTTCACAGATACGCAGTATTTT. It specifies CAGERTSGFTDTQYF.

This clone is a singleton in its sample. The J gene is TRBJ1-2, the V gene TRBV7-2, with 10 nucleotides matching TRBD1. The trim removed 3 bases at V and 8 bases at J, leaving 12 bases unmatched. The CDR3 runs 16 residues. Germline assignment: CDR1 SGHTA and CDR2 FQGNSA. CDR3 loop: CASSLASGQGSYGYTF. CDR3 nucleotides: TGTGCCAGCAGCTTGGCTTCGGGACAGGGGTCGTACGGCTACACCTTC. The full variable domain, rest sourced from reference TRBV7-2 and TRBJ1-2, is GAGVSQSPSNKVTEKGKDVELRCDPISGHTALYWYRQSLGQGLEFLIYFQGNSAPDKSGLPSDRFSAERTGGSVSTLTIQRTQQEDSAVYLCASSLASGQGSYGYTFGSGTRLTVV.

This chain links TRBV29-1 with TRBJ2-7, with D possibly TRBD1 on 6 matching bases. Looked up from germline, CDR1 is SQVTM and CDR2 is ANQGSEA. This CDR3 has 11 residues. V was shortened by 2 bases and J by 5 bases, with 7 bases between the two germline ends. DNA for the CDR3: TGCAGCGTTGAAAAGGGGGACGAGCAGTACTTC. Translating gives CSVEKGDEQYF.

CDR3 in amino acids: CSVEAGEVHEQFF. The CDR3 bases are TGCAGCGTTGAAGCGGGAGAGGTCCATGAGCAGTTCTTC. The J gene is TRBJ2-1, the V gene TRBV29-1; D may be TRBD2 (6 bases). This CDR3 is built from 13 residues. V was trimmed by 1 base and J by 8 bases, leaving 12 bases between them. Germline CDR1 reads SQVTM; CDR2 reads ANQGSEA.

J is TRBJ2-7 and V is TRBV15, with TRBD1 matching 8 bases. The CDR3 covers 14 residues. Germline lookup yields CDR1 LNHNV and CDR2 YYDKDF (reference sequence). V lost 2 bases to trimming and J lost 5 bases; unmatched junction nucleotides: 5. This chain's CDR3 is CATSRSLTGDEQYF. As DNA, the CDR3 is TGTGCCACCAGCAGATCCTTGACAGGGGACGAGCAGTACTTC.

This sequence joins TRBV7-8 and TRBJ1-5; weak D call: TRBD1 (6 bases). CDR1 and CDR2 from the germline V gene are SGHVS and FQNEAQ. This CDR3 region has 16 residues. Trimming stripped 5 bases from V and 5 bases from J, with 19 bases between. Here the CDR3 DNA reads TGTGCCAGCAGCAAGTCCGTGGGACAAATTTATCAGCCCCAGCATTTT. It translates to CASSKSVGQIYQPQHF.

This chain uses TRBV27 with TRBJ2-4; 8 bases are shared with TRBD1. The V and J ends lost 5 bases and 9 bases, in that order; junction bases with no gene match: 18. The CDR3 extends over 17 amino acids. The V gene's germline CDR1 is MNHEY and CDR2 SMNVEV (reference sequence). CDR3 coding DNA: TGTGCCAGCAGTCCCTCAGTGGGGGACAGGCAGTTGGGCATTCAGTACTTC. Protein sequence: CASSPSVGDRQLGIQYF.

The sample holds a few counts of this clone. The chain links TRBV18 to TRBJ2-7, with a tentative D call TRBD1 (6 bases). This CDR3 has 14 residues. CDR1 is KGHSH and CDR2 is LQKENI in the germline V gene. V lost 3 bases and J lost 2, with 11 bases in between. For the CDR3, the DNA is TGTGCCAGCTCACCGACAGGCCGACCCTACGAGCAGTACTTC. The encoded protein is CASSPTGRPYEQYF.

This sequence joins TRBV2 and TRBJ2-1; TRBD1 matches at 7 bases. Per germline, CDR1 SNHLY and CDR2 FYNNEI. This CDR3 contains 12 residues. The V segment lost 8 bases and the J segment 6 bases; nucleotides outside the gene matches: 4. The CDR3 sequence: CASLQGLNEQFF. The CDR3 nucleotides read TGTGCCAGCTTACAGGGGCTCAATGAGCAGTTCTTC.

V is TRBV7-9 and J is TRBJ2-1; D is unresolved. Per the germline V gene, CDR1 is SEHNR and CDR2 is FQNEAQ (reference sequence). V was clipped by 5 bases and J by 7 bases, with 15 bases between them. The CDR3 totals 14 residues. CDR3 bases: TGTGCCAGCAGCCACCGGGTTAGTAGGAATGAGCAGTTCTTC. This sequence encodes CASSHRVSRNEQFF.

This sequence joins TRBV10-3 and TRBJ2-7; D may be TRBD2 (6 bases). This CDR3 comprises 14 residues. V shed 5 bases and J shed 3 bases, with 14 bases lying between them. Germline values: CDR1 ENHRY, CDR2 SYGVKD. This CDR3 is CAISYERRDYEQYF. As DNA, the CDR3 is TGTGCCATCAGTTACGAGCGGAGGGACTACGAGCAGTACTTC.

This clone came up a few times. A junction boundary mismatches the germline segment, possibly from a read error. This chain uses TRBV5-1 with TRBJ1-4, with a weak D call TRBD1 (5 bases). Germline assignment: CDR1 SGHRS and CDR2 YFSETQ. The CDR3 sequence is 14 residues long. As DNA, the CDR3 is TGCGCCAGCAGCCGGGGACGGACTAATGAAAAGCTGTTTTTT. It yields the protein CASSRGRTNEKLFF.

The chain links TRBV27 to TRBJ2-7; tentatively, D is TRBD2 (5 bases). Germline V gene sequence: CDR1 MNHEY, CDR2 SMNVEV (reference sequence). Trimming cost V 5 bases and J 6 bases, with 8 bases left between them. This CDR3 has 11 amino acids. CDR3 residues: CASSRGCEQYF. The CDR3 DNA reads as TGTGCCAGCAGTCGGGGTTGCGAGCAGTACTTC.

The gene calls are TRBV2 and TRBJ1-2; 9 bases align to TRBD1. The CDR3 consists of 13 residues. J lost 2 bases, V lost 8 bases, and 3 bases had no gene match. Germline V gene data show CDR1 as SNHLY and CDR2 as FYNNEI. This CDR3 reads CASGGTGNYGYTF. The CDR3 region has the DNA TGTGCCAGCGGGGGGACAGGGAACTATGGCTACACCTTC.

The chain uses TRBV7-2 and TRBJ1-5; 9 nucleotides line up with TRBD1. Looked up from germline, CDR1 is SGHTA and CDR2 is FQGNSA. The CDR3 sequence is 16 residues long. The ends lost 1 base at V and 6 bases at J; junction bases unmatched: 7. The CDR3 region is CASSLDEGQGSQPQHF. In DNA form, the CDR3 reads TGTGCCAGCAGCTTAGATGAAGGACAGGGGTCTCAGCCCCAGCATTTT.

This chain connects TRBV9 to TRBJ2-1; TRBD1 aligns across 9 bases. The J segment lost 4 bases and the V segment lost 3 bases, leaving 5 bases of the junction unmatched. This CDR3 region has 15 residues. CDR1 SGDLS and CDR2 YYNGEE come from the germline V gene. CDR3 bases: TGTGCCAGCAGCGGACCGGGACAGGGATACAATGAGCAGTTCTTC. Translated, it gives CASSGPGQGYNEQFF.